The following is a T cell receptor beta chain sequence with its context. The J segment lost 3 bases and the V segment lost 0 bases, leaving 2 bases of the junction unmatched. The CDR3 loop spans 15 amino acids. Germline assignment: CDR1 SGHRS and CDR2 YFSETQ. The sample originates from a study of blood T cell repertoires in COVID-19. Study in general: The cDNA or gDNA used as material had been derived from T cells, B-cell-depleted T cells, or PBMCs.

Produced via immunoSEQ multiplex PCR; TCRdb's table is partial and in-frame only. The repertoire holds about 160,000 clones, with roughly 82% as singletons. Input material: peripheral blood. The chain is built from TRBV5-1 and TRBJ2-1; 8 bases fit TRBD2. This TCR came from a woman aged 40 to 50 with COVID-19, enrolled during active disease. CDR3 sequence (DNA): TGCGCCAGCAGCTTGGGTGGGACTAGCTACAATGAGCAGTTCTTC. Translated: CASSLGGTSYNEQFF.